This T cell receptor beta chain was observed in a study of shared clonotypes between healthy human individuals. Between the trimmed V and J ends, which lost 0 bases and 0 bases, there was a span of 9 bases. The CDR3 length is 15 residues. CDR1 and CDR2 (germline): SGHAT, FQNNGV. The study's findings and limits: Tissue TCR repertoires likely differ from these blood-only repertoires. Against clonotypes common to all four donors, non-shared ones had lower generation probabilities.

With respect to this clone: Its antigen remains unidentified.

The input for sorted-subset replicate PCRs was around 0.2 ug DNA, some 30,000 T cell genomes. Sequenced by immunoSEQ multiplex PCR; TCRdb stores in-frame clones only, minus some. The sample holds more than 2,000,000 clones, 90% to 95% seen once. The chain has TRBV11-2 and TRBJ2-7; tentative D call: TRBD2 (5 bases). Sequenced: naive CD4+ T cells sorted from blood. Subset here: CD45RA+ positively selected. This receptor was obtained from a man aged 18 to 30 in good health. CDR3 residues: CASSLEASSSYEQYF. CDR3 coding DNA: TGTGCCAGCAGCTTAGAGGCTAGCAGCTCCTACGAGCAGTACTTC.